The 12 T cell receptor beta chains reported below all come from one sample, sequenced in a study of blood T cell repertoires in COVID-19 (TCRdb year 2020). Libraries were prepared through the immunoSEQ multiplex PCR assay. Not all clones reach the TCRdb copy of this immuneACCESS table, which keeps in-frame sequences only. Checked studies attribute under half of the gap to unresolved V genes and leave the rest unexplained. The sample table holds around 200,000 clones, of which around 80% were seen once. The top ten clonotypes cover roughly 8.6% of the sample. Sequenced material: peripheral blood. Receptors were obtained from a man aged 35 to 55 with active or convalescent COVID-19.

This sequence joins TRBV19 and TRBJ1-6, with 8 bases aligning to TRBD1. This CDR3 has 14 residues. Losses at the gene ends were 5 bases for V and 5 bases for J; bases not matched to a gene: 2. Per the germline V gene, CDR1 is LNHDA and CDR2 is SQIVND (reference sequence). The CDR3 DNA reads TGTGCCAGTAGTCGGGACAGGAATAATTCACCCCTCCACTTT. This translates into CASSRDRNNSPLHF. Full variable domain (outside the CDR3, taken from reference TRBV19 and TRBJ1-6): DGGITQSPKYLFRKEGQNVTLSCEQNLNHDAMYWYRQDPGQGLRLIYYSQIVNDFQKGDIAEGYSVSREKKESFPLTVTSAQKNPTAFYLCASSRDRNNSPLHFGNGTRLTVT.

The rearrangement links TRBV6-5 to TRBJ2-7; D possibly corresponds to TRBD2 (6 bases). CDR1 is MNHEY, CDR2 SVGAGI, per germline. The CDR3 length is 14 residues. Trimming cost V 7 bases and J 2 bases, with 15 bases left between them. CDR3 protein: CASMRVAEAYEQYF. CDR3 nucleotides: TGTGCCAGCATGAGGGTAGCGGAGGCCTACGAGCAGTACTTC.

The gene calls are TRBV13 and TRBJ2-5, with TRBD1 as a possible D gene (5 bases). This CDR3 is 14 amino acids long. In germline, CDR1 is PRHDT, CDR2 FYEKMQ (reference sequence). V dropped 4 bases and J dropped 3 bases, with 12 bases sitting between them. The CDR3, as DNA: TGTGCCAGCAGCTGGAAGGGGCCCGAAGAGACCCAGTACTTC. Protein sequence: CASSWKGPEETQYF.

The J gene is TRBJ2-7, the V gene TRBV28; maybe TRBD1 (5 bases). The CDR3 has 13 amino acids. The germline V gene has CDR1 MDHEN and CDR2 SYDVKM. Trimming shortened V by 3 bases and J by 1 base, and 7 bases separated the two germline ends. The CDR3 bases are TGTGCCAGCAGTTTTGGGGCGTCCTACGAGCAGTACTTC. It translates to CASSFGASYEQYF.

The chain has TRBV6-6 and TRBJ1-2; unclear D gene. The CDR3 has 15 amino acids. Looked up from germline, CDR1 is MNHNY and CDR2 is SVGAGI (reference sequence). Between the trimmed V and J ends, which lost 4 bases and 7 bases, there was a span of 19 bases. Written as DNA, the CDR3 is TGTGCCAGCAGTTCGTCACGGGGTTCCGTGGGTGGCTACACCTTC. Its translation: CASSSSRGSVGGYTF.

V gene TRBV19 combines with J gene TRBJ1-1, with 7 bases identical to TRBD1. The length of the CDR3 is 15 residues. Germline lookup yields CDR1 LNHDA and CDR2 SQIVND (reference sequence). Trimming cost V 1 base and J 0 bases; bases outside gene matches: 2. The CDR3 DNA is TGTGCCAGTAGTATAGGTGGGACAGTGAACACTGAAGCTTTCTTT. The encoded protein is CASSIGGTVNTEAFF.

The chain recombines TRBV6-1 with TRBJ1-5; D not resolved. The V gene's germline CDR1 is MNHNS and CDR2 SASEGT. This CDR3 is built from 15 residues. Trimming removed 1 base from V and 6 bases from J, with 13 bases in between. The CDR3 here is CASSEVGRISQPQHF. Here the CDR3 DNA reads TGTGCCAGCAGTGAAGTTGGCAGGATAAGTCAGCCCCAGCATTTT.

V and J are TRBV5-1 and TRBJ2-2; 12 bases fit TRBD2. The CDR3 extends over 18 amino acids. The V gene end was trimmed by 2 bases and the J gene end by 2 bases; junction bases not matched to a gene: 7. Germline assignment: CDR1 SGHRS and CDR2 YFSETQ. In DNA, the CDR3 is TGCGCCAGCAGCTTTTCGACTAGCGGGGGCCCTAACACCGGGGAGCTGTTTTTT. Its translation: CASSFSTSGGPNTGELFF. Drawing the rest from reference TRBV5-1 and TRBJ2-2, the complete variable domain is KAGVTQTPRYLIKTRGQQVTLSCSPISGHRSVSWYQQTPGQGLQFLFEYFSETQRNKGNFPGRFSGRQFSNSRSEMNVSTLELGDSALYLCASSFSTSGGPNTGELFFGEGSRLTVL.

V is TRBV21-1 and J is TRBJ2-1; the DNA was not compared with TRBD1, the D call given in the table. TRBV21-1 counts as a pseudogene. CDR3 length: 16 amino acids. The CDR3 region has the DNA TGTGCCAGCAGCAAAGAAGACAGGGAAAACTACAATGAGCAGTTCTTC. Translated, it gives CASSKEDRENYNEQFF.

This chain joins TRBV24-1 and TRBJ2-7; 10 positions agree with TRBD1. Germline values: CDR1 KGHDR, CDR2 SFDVKD. The CDR3 runs to 14 residues. The V gene end was trimmed by 8 bases and the J gene end by 5 bases; junction bases not matched to a gene: 8. CDR3 nucleotides: TGTGCCACCACCCCGGGACAGGGGAATCACGAGCAGTACTTC. Translation: CATTPGQGNHEQYF.

V gene TRBV12-1 combines with J gene TRBJ2-3; the D call of TRBD1 is as the table states it, not checked on the DNA. TRBV12-1 is flagged as a pseudogene. CDR3 length: 17 amino acids. CDR3 bases: TGTGCCAGCAGCCCCGAGACAGGGGCTGGGAGCACAGATACGCAGTATTTT. This encodes CASSPETGAGSTDTQYF.

The chain is built from TRBV18 and TRBJ2-5, with D uncertain. The germline V and J ends were trimmed by 4 bases and 2 bases, with 5 bases remaining between them. The CDR3 length is 12 residues. Germline CDR1 KGHSH, CDR2 LQKENI. The CDR3 spells CASSRQQETQYF. DNA of the CDR3: TGTGCCAGCTCACGGCAACAAGAGACCCAGTACTTC.